This T cell receptor beta chain is from a study of shared clonotypes between healthy human individuals. The CDR3 contains 18 residues. Germline V CDR1 and CDR2: MNHEY, SMNVEV (reference sequence). J gave up 7 bases and V 2 bases, and 11 bases lay outside the gene matches. Profiling relied on immunoSEQ multiplex PCR, and the TCRdb table lists in-frame clones only, not all of them. Among about 1.5 million clones, nearly 99% were seen once, and the ten largest hold about 0.42%. Sequencing was carried out using naive CD4+ T cells sorted from blood. The subset was: CD45RA+ positively selected. This sequence originates from a man aged 25-45 years in good health. This chain links TRBV27 with TRBJ2-1, with 13 bases matching TRBD2. CDR3 bases: TGTGCCAGCAGTTTAAGGGGACTAGCGGGACCCATGAGGAATGAGCAGTTCTTC. Translated, it gives CASSLRGLAGPMRNEQFF.